The clone carrying this T cell receptor beta chain was seen a single time. What it recognizes is unknown. Time point denoted: after dendritic cell vaccination, including at tumor progression/relapse. The source of the sample is a study of glioma-infiltrating T cells after dendritic cell vaccination. Findings of the study overall: TCR clonality showed no direct relationship with survival. Estimated pretreatment TIL content predicted outcome after dendritic cell vaccination.

This CDR3 is built from 17 residues. With V trimmed by 2 bases and J by 1 base, 7 bases remained unmatched. Profiled with immunoSEQ multiplex PCR; TCRdb holds only in-frame clones, not every one. The table records 100,000 or so clones, almost 90% of them present only once. The sequence was obtained from a human donor with glioblastoma. The chain joins TRBV23-1 to TRBJ2-7; 11 nucleotides align to TRBD2. TRBV23-1 is given ORF status, its function remaining uncertain. Here the sequenced sample was blood, taken after dendritic cell vaccination. In nucleotides, the CDR3 is TGCGCCAGCAGTCAAACCCCCTCTAGCGGGGGGTCCTACGAGCAGTACTTC. This gives the protein CASSQTPSSGGSYEQYF.